The next 8 T cell receptor beta chains were all read from a single sample in a study of T-cell memory formation after mild COVID-19. TCRdb ran MiXCR on the 5' RACE reads and lists one entry per CDR3 protein. The profile covers approximately 190,000 distinct CDR3 sequences, with approximately 20% appearing a single time and about 2.4% taken by the ten largest. The specimen was PBMCs or a T cell subset sorted from them (not recorded which). Receptors originate from an adult woman who had mild COVID-19 (a few samples of this study predate the infection). Cell type and time point are not known.

The rearrangement uses TRBV24-1 and TRBJ2-2; weak D call: TRBD1 (6 bases). CDR3 length: 17 amino acids. Germline V gene sequence: CDR1 KGHDR, CDR2 SFDVKD. V lost 6 bases to trimming and J lost 6 bases, with 22 bases between them. DNA of the CDR3: TGTGCCACCAGTCCTCCAACCGGGACAATCCTCTCCGGGGAGCTGTTTTTT. As protein: CATSPPTGTILSGELFF.

The J gene is TRBJ2-5, the V gene TRBV5-1; D might be TRBD2 (6 bases). Germline CDR1 SGHRS, CDR2 YFSETQ. CDR3 size: 15 residues. Trimming took 2 bases from V and 2 from J, leaving 13 bases between them. CDR3 DNA sequence: TGCGCCAGCAGCTTTGACCCCCGGGGGCAAGAGACCCAGTACTTC. Residues: CASSFDPRGQETQYF.

This clonotype was recorded a few times. The chain couples TRBV6-5 to TRBJ2-5; 7 nucleotides align to TRBD2. V gave up 6 bases and J gave up 2 bases; unmatched junction bases: 3. Germline CDR1 MNHEY, CDR2 SVGAGI. The length of the CDR3 is 13 residues. The CDR3 sequence is CASSKGGQETQYF. The CDR3 nucleotides are TGTGCCAGCAGCAAGGGAGGGCAAGAGACCCAGTACTTC.

This clonotype was seen a few times. The rearrangement links TRBV7-3 to TRBJ2-3; 7 bases fit TRBD2. Per the germline V gene, CDR1 is SGHTA and CDR2 is FQGTGA. There are 16 residues in the CDR3. Unmatched junction bases numbered 3, after V lost 0 bases and J lost 0 bases. Here the CDR3 DNA reads TGTGCCAGCAGCTTAACCGGGGGGACTAGCACAGATACGCAGTATTTT. Translating gives CASSLTGGTSTDTQYF.

This clonotype was observed a handful of times. This rearrangement joins TRBV7-9 to TRBJ2-2; no clear D gene. There are 14 residues in the CDR3. Between the trimmed V and J ends, which lost 1 base and 2 bases, there was a span of 5 bases. CDR1 is SEHNR, CDR2 FQNEAQ, per germline (reference sequence). For the CDR3, the DNA is TGTGCCAGCAGCTTAGGAACCAACACCGGGGAGCTGTTTTTT. Protein: CASSLGTNTGELFF.

This clonotype showed up just a few times. The chain is built from TRBV24-1 and TRBJ2-2; a possible D gene is TRBD2 (5 bases). Germline-derived CDR1 and CDR2 are KGHDR and SFDVKD. This CDR3 is built from 15 residues. Trimming shortened V by 4 bases and J by 7 bases, and 15 bases separated the two germline ends. CDR3 residues: CATSDPRTRRGELFF. In DNA form, the CDR3 reads TGTGCCACCAGTGACCCTCGGACTCGACGCGGGGAGCTGTTTTTT.

The chain has TRBV2 and TRBJ2-1; TRBD2 matches 14 bases. Germline CDR1 reads SNHLY; CDR2 reads FYNNEI. The J segment lost 8 bases and the V segment lost 6 bases, leaving 9 bases of the junction unmatched. CDR3 length: 16 residues. This chain's CDR3 is CASSSNGGLAGDEQFF. CDR3 coding DNA: TGTGCCAGCAGCTCTAACGGGGGACTAGCGGGGGATGAGCAGTTCTTC.

This clonotype was seen more than once but under ten times. The V and J genes are TRBV5-6 and TRBJ1-2; TRBD1 matches at 7 bases. V gave up 1 base and J gave up 5 bases; unmatched junction bases: 14. The CDR3 covers 17 residues. Germline loops: CDR1 SGHDT, CDR2 YYEEEE. The CDR3 loop reads CASSLPGQNLARYGYTF. The CDR3 DNA is TGTGCCAGCAGCTTGCCGGGACAGAACCTCGCCCGGTATGGCTACACCTTC. The full variable domain, with the rest looked up from reference TRBV5-6 and TRBJ1-2, is DAGVTQSPTHLIKTRGQQVTLRCSPKSGHDTVSWYQQALGQGPQFIFQYYEEEERQRGNFPDRFSGHQFPNYSSELNVNALLLGDSALYLCASSLPGQNLARYGYTFGSGTRLTVV.